Below, one T cell receptor (beta chain) is given with its context. Its antigen is still unknown. With the ViraFEST assay, the study expanded antigen-specific CD4+ T cells using viral peptide pools, then sequenced them. Researchers isolated CD4+ T cells once roughly ten days of culture had elapsed. Recipients of the vaccine had no prior SARS-CoV-2 infection and negative nucleocapsid antibodies. Cultivation was performed at more than 1.5 million PBMC per well with 8 to 10 IU/ml IL-2 and 7.5 to 10 ug/ml peptides added. These data originate in a study of vaccination effects on CD4 cells after COVID-19. General study findings and limits: Relatively few convalescent patients took part in the study, which had no early post-infection timepoints. Healthy vaccinees' vaccine-induced clones included only 1 of 255 cross-reacting with common cold coronaviruses.

The protocol was immunoSEQ multiplex PCR, while the TCRdb copy is restricted to in-frame clones and leaves out a portion. The sample has some 69,000 clones, roughly 79% seen once; the top ten hold about 3.2%. This CDR3 spans 14 amino acids. Germline values: CDR1 MDHEN, CDR2 SYDVKM. J was trimmed by 4 bases and V by 2 bases; bases with no gene match: 1. The V call is TRBV28, the J call TRBJ2-2; 7 bases are shared with TRBD2. Sequenced here: CD4+ T cells from PBMCs cultured with HCoV-NL63 spike peptides, sampled before COVID-19 vaccination. The TCR sequence derives from a human donor who received a COVID-19 vaccine. In nucleotides, the CDR3 is TGTGCCAGCAGTTTAGGGGGGGTCACCGGGGAGCTGTTTTTT. Residues: CASSLGGVTGELFF. Drawing the rest from reference TRBV28 and TRBJ2-2, the complete variable domain is DVKVTQSSRYLVKRTGEKVFLECVQDMDHENMFWYRQDPGLGLRLIYFSYDVKMKEKGDIPEGYSVSREKKERFSLILESASTNQTSMYLCASSLGGVTGELFFGEGSRLTVL.